This paragraph reports one TCR beta chain. The entry originates in a study of blood T cell repertoires in COVID-19. Whole-study context: The United States, Italy and Spain supplied acute and convalescent COVID-19 samples.

Germline CDR1 SGHRS, CDR2 YFSETQ. The CDR3 loop spans 16 amino acids. Trimming pared 9 bases from V and 1 base from J, leaving 17 bases between. The authors' processing: Estimation of nucleated cell counts relied on the amplification of reference gene primers. Profiled with immunoSEQ multiplex PCR; TCRdb holds only in-frame clones, not every one. That table gives V, J and clone size, and the DNA gave D and trimming. The sample holds over 250,000 clones, roughly 80% seen once. The sequence derives from a woman aged 45-65 years who had recovered from COVID-19. The V and J genes are TRBV5-1 and TRBJ2-6; no clear D. Input material: peripheral blood. For the CDR3, the DNA is TGCGCCACCCGACCGGATCCGACTTCTGGGGCCAACGTCCTGACTTTC. Protein sequence: CATRPDPTSGANVLTF.